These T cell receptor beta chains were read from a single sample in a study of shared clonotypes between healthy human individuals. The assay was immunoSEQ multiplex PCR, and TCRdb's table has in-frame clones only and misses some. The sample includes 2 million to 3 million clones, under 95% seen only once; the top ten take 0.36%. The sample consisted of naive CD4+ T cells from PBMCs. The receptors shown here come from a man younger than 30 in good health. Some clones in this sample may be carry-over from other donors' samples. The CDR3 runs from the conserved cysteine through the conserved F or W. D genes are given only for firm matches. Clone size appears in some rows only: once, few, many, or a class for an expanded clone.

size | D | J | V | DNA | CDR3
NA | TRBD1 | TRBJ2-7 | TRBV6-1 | TGTGCCAGCAGTGAGGCCCGGGACAGCCACGAGCAGTACTTC | CASSEARDSHEQYF
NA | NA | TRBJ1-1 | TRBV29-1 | TGCAGCGTTGAAGGGCACCAGAACACTGAAGCTTTCTTT | CSVEGHQNTEAFF
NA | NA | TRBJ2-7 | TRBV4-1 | TGCGCCAGCAGCCAAGTACAACAGCCCTACGAGCAGTACTTC | CASSQVQQPYEQYF
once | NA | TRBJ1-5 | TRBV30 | TGTGCCTGGGCTCTAGGGGGAGGTAGCAATCAGCCCCAGCATTTT | CAWALGGGSNQPQHF
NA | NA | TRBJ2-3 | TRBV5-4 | TGTGCCAGCAGCTTTCGAGGGGTTGTTACAGATACGCAGTATTTT | CASSFRGVVTDTQYF
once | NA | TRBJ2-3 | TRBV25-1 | TGTGCCAGCAGTGAAGTCAGGGGGGGTGCAGATACGCAGTATTTT | CASSEVRGGADTQYF
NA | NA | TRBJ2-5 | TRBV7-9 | TGTGCCAGCAGCTTTGGCCTACAAGAGACCCAGTACTTC | CASSFGLQETQYF
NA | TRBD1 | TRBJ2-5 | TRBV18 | TGTGCCAGCTCACGGCCGGGACAGGGACGCGAAGAGACCCAGTACTTC | CASSRPGQGREETQYF
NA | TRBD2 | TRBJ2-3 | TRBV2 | TGTGCCAGCAGTGACTTGGGGACTAGCGGCACAGATACGCAGTATTTT | CASSDLGTSGTDTQYF
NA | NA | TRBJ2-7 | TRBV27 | TGTGCCAGCCTCTCAACTCCTAAGGGGGCCTACGAGCAGTACTTC | CASLSTPKGAYEQYF
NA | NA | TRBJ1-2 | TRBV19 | TGTGCCAGTAGTATCCCGGGGGCTGCTAACTATGGCTACACCTTC | CASSIPGAANYGYTF
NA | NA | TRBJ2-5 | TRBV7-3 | TGTGCCAGCAGCTTAGGGGGCGTTCAAGAGACCCAGTACTTC | CASSLGGVQETQYF
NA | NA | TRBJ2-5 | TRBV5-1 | TGCGCCAGCAGCTTCAGGGGAAGGGAGACCCAGTACTTC | CASSFRGRETQYF
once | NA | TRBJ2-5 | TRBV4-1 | TGCGCCAGCAGCCAAGATCAGTGGGCCCAAGAGACCCAGTACTTC | CASSQDQWAQETQYF
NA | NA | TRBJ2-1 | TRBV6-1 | TGTGCCAGCAGTGAAGGATCCTACAATGAGCAGTTCTTC | CASSEGSYNEQFF